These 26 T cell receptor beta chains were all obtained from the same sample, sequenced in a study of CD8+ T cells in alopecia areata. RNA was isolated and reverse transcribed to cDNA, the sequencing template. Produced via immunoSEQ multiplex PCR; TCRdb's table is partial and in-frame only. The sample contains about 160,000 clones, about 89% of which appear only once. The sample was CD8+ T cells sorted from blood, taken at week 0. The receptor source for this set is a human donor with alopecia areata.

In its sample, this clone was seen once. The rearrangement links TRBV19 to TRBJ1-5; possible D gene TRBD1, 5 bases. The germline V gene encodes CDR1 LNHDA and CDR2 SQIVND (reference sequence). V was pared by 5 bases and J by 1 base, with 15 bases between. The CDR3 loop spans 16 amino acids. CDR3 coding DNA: TGTGCCAGTAGTTTTGGAGGGGTGGCGAGCAATCAGCCCCAGCATTTT. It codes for CASSFGGVASNQPQHF.

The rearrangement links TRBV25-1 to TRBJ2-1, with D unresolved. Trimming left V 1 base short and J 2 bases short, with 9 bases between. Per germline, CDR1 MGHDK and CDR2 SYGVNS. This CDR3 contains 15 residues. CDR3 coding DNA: TGTGCCAGCAGTGAATCTAGTATCGCCTACAATGAGCAGTTCTTC. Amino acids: CASSESSIAYNEQFF.

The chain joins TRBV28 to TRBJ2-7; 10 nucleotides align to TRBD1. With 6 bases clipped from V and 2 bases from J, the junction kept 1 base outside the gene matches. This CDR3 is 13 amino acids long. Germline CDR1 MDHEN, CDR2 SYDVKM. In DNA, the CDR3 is TGTGCCAGCAGCGACAGGGGGCCCTACGAGCAGTACTTC. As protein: CASSDRGPYEQYF.

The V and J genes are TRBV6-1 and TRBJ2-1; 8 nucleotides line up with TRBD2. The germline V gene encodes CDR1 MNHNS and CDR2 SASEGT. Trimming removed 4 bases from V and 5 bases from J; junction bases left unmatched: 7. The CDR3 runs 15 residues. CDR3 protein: CASSGTGTRDNEQFF. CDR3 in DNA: TGTGCCAGCAGTGGGACCGGGACTAGAGACAATGAGCAGTTCTTC.

Here the CDR3 DNA reads TGCAGCTCATCCTACAATGAGCAGTTCTTC. It translates to CSSSYNEQFF. The chain carries TRBV29-1 and TRBJ2-1; D gene ambiguous. The CDR3 loop spans 10 amino acids. V dropped 8 bases and J dropped 1 base, with 3 bases sitting between them. Germline CDR1 is SQVTM and CDR2 is ANQGSEA.

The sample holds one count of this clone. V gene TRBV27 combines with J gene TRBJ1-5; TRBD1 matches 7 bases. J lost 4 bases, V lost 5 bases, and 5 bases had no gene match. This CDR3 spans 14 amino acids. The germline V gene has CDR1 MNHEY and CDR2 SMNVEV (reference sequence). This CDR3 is CASSPWDRNQPQHF. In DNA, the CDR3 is TGTGCCAGCAGTCCCTGGGACAGAAATCAGCCCCAGCATTTT.

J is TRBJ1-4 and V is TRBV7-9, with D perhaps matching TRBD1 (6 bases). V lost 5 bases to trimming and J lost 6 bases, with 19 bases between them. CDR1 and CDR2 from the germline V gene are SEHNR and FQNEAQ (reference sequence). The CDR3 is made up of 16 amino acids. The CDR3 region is CASSPTGTSDDEKLFF. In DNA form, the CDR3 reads TGTGCCAGCAGCCCCACCGGGACATCGGATGATGAAAAACTGTTTTTT.

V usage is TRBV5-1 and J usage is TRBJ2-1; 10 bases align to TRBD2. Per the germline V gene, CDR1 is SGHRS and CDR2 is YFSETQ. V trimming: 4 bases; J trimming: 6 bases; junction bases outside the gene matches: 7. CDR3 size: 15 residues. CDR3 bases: TGCGCCAGCAGCAAACGACTAGCGGGCCTCAATGAGCAGTTCTTC. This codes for CASSKRLAGLNEQFF.

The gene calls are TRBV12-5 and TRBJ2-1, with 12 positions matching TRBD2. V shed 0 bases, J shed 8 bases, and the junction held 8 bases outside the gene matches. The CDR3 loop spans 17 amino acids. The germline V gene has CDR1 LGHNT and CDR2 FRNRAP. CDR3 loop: CASGLVLAGGIVDEQFF. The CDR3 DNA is TGTGCTAGTGGTTTGGTACTAGCGGGAGGTATAGTGGATGAGCAGTTCTTC.

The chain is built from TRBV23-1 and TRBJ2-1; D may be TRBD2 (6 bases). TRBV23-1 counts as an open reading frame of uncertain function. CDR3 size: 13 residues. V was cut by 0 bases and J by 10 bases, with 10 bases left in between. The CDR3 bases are TGCGCCAGCAGTCAATCGTTGGGAGGAGAGCAGTTCTTC. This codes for CASSQSLGGEQFF.

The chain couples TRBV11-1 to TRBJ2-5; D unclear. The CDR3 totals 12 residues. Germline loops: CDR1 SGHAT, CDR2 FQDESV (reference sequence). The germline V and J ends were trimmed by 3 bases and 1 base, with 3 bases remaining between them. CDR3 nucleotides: TGTGCCAGCAGCTTCGCCCAAGAGACCCAGTACTTC. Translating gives CASSFAQETQYF.

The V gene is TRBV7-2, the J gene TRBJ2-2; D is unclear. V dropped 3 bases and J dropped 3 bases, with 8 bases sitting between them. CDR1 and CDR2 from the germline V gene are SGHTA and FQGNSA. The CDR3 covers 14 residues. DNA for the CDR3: TGTGCCAGCAGCTTTGTAGTGGACACCGGGGAGCTGTTTTTT. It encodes CASSFVVDTGELFF.

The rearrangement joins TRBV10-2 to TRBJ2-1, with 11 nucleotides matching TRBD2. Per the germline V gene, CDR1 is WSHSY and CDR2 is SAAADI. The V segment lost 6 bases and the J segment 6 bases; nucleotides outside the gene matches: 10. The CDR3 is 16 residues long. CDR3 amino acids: CASSLKPSGGTNEQFF. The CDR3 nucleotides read TGCGCCAGCAGCCTAAAACCTAGCGGGGGGACCAATGAGCAGTTCTTC.

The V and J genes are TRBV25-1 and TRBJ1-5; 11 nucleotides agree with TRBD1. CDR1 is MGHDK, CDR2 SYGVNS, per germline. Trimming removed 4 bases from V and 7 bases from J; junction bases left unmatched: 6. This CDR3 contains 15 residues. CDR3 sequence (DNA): TGTGCCAGCAGTGCAGGACAGGGGGCCGGACAGCCCCAGCATTTT. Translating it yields CASSAGQGAGQPQHF.

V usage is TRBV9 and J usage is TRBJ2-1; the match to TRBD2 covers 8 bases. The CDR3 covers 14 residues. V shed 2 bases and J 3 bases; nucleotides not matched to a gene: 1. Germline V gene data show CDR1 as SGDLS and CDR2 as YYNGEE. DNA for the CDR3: TGTGCCAGCAGCGTTAGCGGGGACTACAATGAGCAGTTCTTC. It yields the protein CASSVSGDYNEQFF.

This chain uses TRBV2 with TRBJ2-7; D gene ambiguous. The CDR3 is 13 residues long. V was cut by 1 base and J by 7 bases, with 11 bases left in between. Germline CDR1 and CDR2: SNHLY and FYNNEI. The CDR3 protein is CASSEGPLGEQYF. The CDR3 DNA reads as TGTGCCAGCAGTGAAGGGCCTCTCGGGGAGCAGTACTTC.

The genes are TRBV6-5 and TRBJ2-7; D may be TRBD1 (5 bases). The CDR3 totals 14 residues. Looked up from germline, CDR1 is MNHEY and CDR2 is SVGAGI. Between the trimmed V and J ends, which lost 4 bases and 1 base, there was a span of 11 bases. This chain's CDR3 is CASSSDSESYEQYF. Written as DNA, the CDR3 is TGTGCCAGCAGTTCCGACAGTGAATCCTACGAGCAGTACTTC.

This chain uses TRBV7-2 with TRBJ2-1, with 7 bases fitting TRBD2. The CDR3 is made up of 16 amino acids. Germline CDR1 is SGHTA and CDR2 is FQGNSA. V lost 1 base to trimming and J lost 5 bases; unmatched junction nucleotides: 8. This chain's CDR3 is CASSLGPGGGHNEQFF. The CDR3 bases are TGTGCCAGCAGCTTAGGTCCTGGCGGGGGTCACAATGAGCAGTTCTTC.

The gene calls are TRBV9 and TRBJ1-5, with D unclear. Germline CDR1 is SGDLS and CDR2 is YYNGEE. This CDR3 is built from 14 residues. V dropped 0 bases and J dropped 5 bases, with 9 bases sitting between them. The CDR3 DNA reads TGTGCCAGCAGCGTAGCGGCACCCGATCAGCCCCAGCATTTT. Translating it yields CASSVAAPDQPQHF.

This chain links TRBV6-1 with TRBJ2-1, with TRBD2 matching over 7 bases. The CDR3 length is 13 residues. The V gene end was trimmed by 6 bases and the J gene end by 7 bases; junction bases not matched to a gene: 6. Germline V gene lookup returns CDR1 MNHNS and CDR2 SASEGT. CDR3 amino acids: CASRPGLRNEQFF. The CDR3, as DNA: TGTGCCAGCAGGCCGGGACTAAGAAATGAGCAGTTCTTC.

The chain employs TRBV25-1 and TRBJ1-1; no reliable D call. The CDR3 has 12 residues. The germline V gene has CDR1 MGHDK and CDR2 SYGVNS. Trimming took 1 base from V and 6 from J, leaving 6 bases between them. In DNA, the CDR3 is TGTGCCAGCAGTGAATCAAGGGCTGAAGCTTTCTTT. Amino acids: CASSESRAEAFF.

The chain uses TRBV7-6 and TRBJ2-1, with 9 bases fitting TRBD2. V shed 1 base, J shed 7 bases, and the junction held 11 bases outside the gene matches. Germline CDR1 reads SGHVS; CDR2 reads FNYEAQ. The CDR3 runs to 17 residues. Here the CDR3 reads CASSLGLAEPQVNEQFF. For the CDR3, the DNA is TGTGCCAGCAGCTTAGGACTAGCGGAGCCCCAGGTTAATGAGCAGTTCTTC.

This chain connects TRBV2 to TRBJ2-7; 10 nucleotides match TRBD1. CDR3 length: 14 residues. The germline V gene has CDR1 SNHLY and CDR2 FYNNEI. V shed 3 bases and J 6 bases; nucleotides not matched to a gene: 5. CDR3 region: CASSDGQGEGEQYF. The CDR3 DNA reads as TGTGCCAGCAGTGATGGACAGGGGGAAGGCGAGCAGTACTTC. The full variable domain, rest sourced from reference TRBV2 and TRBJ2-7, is EPEVTQTPSHQVTQMGQEVILRCVPISNHLYFYWYRQILGQKVEFLVSFYNNEISEKSEIFDDQFSVERPDGSNFTLKIRSTKLEDSAMYFCASSDGQGEGEQYFGPGTRLTVT.

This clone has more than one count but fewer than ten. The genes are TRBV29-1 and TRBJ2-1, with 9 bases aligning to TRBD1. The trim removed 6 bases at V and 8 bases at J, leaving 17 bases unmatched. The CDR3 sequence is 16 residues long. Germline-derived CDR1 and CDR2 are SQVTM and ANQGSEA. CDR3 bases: TGCAGCGTCATAAATACTGAACAGGGGGCTTCTCATGAGCAGTTCTTC. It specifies CSVINTEQGASHEQFF.

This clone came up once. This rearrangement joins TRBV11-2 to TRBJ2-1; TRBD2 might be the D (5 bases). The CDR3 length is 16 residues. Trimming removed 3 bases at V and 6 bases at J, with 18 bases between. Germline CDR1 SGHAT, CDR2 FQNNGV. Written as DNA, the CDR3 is TGTGCCAGCAGCTTTTTGGCGGGCCCCGGGATCAATGAGCAGTTCTTC. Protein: CASSFLAGPGINEQFF.

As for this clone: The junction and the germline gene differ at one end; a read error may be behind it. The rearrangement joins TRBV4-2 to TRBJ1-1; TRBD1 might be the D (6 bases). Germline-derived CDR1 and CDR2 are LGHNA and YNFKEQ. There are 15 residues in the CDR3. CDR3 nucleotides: TGTGCCAGCAGCCGAGAAGACAGGCCCCAAACTGGAGCTTTCTTT. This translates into CASSREDRPQTGAFF.